This T cell receptor beta chain appears in the sequencing data of a study of blood T cell repertoires in COVID-19. Authors' data handling: Scientists estimated how many nucleated cells there were by amplifying reference gene primers. Here immunoSEQ multiplex PCR was the method, and the copy in TCRdb shows in-frame clones only, minus some. For V, J and clone size, that table is used; D and trimming come from the DNA. Of some 170,000 clones listed, around 81% are singletons. CDR1 and CDR2 (germline): SNHLY, FYNNEI. The germline V and J ends were trimmed by 7 bases and 7 bases, with 14 bases remaining between them. The CDR3 spans 14 residues.

The chain has TRBV2 and TRBJ1-6; possibly TRBD1 for D (5 bases). Sequences were obtained from peripheral blood. This TCR was sampled from a man in his 60s with active or convalescent COVID-19. CDR3 region: CASTGTSGNSPLHF. The CDR3 DNA is TGTGCCAGCACCGGGACTTCTGGGAATTCACCCCTCCACTTT.